This is a list of T cell receptor beta chains from one sample in a study of CD8+CD57+ T cells in acquired aplastic anemia. TCRdb fed the reads into MiXCR, producing one record per CDR3 protein. The sample includes around 170,000 distinct CDR3 sequences, more than 45% seen only once; the top ten take about 2.9%. Material: sorted CD4+, CD8+, or CD8+CD57+ T cells (not recorded which) from PBMCs. These receptors all come from a human donor with aplastic anemia. The CDR3 runs from the conserved cysteine through the conserved F or W. A D gene is named only where the DNA matches it firmly. Clone size, where shown, is once, few, many, or a class for clones that have expanded.

TRBV12-3/TRBV12-4	many	TRBJ1-1	NA	TGTGCCAGCAGCACATATGGACGGACAGATAACTTGGGGGCTTTCTTT	CASSTYGRTDNLGAFF
TRBV4-1	many	TRBJ1-1	NA	TGCGCCAGCAGCCAAGAAGGAGGATTGAACACTGAAGCTTTCTTT	CASSQEGGLNTEAFF
TRBV5-1	many	TRBJ2-3	NA	TGCGCCAGCAGCCGGACGGGACATATTGTCACAGATACGCAGTATTTT	CASSRTGHIVTDTQYF
TRBV28	few	TRBJ1-3	NA	TGTGCCAGCAGCAGGGGTGCTGGAAACACCATATATTTT	CASSRGAGNTIYF
TRBV11-2	many	TRBJ2-7	NA	TGTGCCAGCAGCTTAGACAGGACAGCCTACGAGCAGTACTTC	CASSLDRTAYEQYF
TRBV2	few	TRBJ2-7	NA	TGTGCCAGCAAGGGGGGAGGCGAGCAGTACTTC	CASKGGGEQYF
TRBV2	NA	TRBJ2-5	NA	TGTGCCAGCAGAGGACAGTTGGGGGAGACCCAGTACTTC	CASRGQLGETQYF
TRBV29-1	NA	TRBJ1-2	NA	TGCAGCGCCGGAGAAGGGGCGCGGGGCTACACCTTC	CSAGEGARGYTF
TRBV4-1	NA	TRBJ1-6	NA	TGCGCCAGCAGCCAAGATGGGTGGGGATCCCTCCACTTT	CASSQDGWGSLHF
TRBV6-1	NA	TRBJ2-5	NA	TGTGCCAGCAGTGAAGAGGACGGGGTTGGGACCCAGTACTTC	CASSEEDGVGTQYF
TRBV7-9	NA	TRBJ1-1	NA	TGTGCCAGCAGCCTAAGGACCTTTGAAGCTTTCTTT	CASSLRTFEAFF
TRBV15	few	TRBJ1-5	NA	TGTGCCACCAGCAGAGTGGGCGTTAGCAATCAGCCCCAGCATTTT	CATSRVGVSNQPQHF
TRBV9	NA	TRBJ1-1	NA	TGTGCCAGCAGCCGAGCAGGGAACATGAACACTGAAGCTTTCTTT	CASSRAGNMNTEAFF
TRBV11-3	NA	TRBJ2-7	NA	TGTGCCAGCAGCTTAGATCAAGGGCGGGGCGAGCAGTACTTC	CASSLDQGRGEQYF
TRBV29-1	NA	TRBJ2-7	NA	TGCAGCGTTGATGGGGTTGGGGATGGGGAGACCTACGAGCAGTACTTC	CSVDGVGDGETYEQYF
TRBV10-3	NA	TRBJ1-1	TRBD1	TGTGCCATCAGGCAGGGGGCAGTGACTGAAGCTTTCTTT	CAIRQGAVTEAFF
TRBV15	many	TRBJ2-5	NA	TGTGCCACCAGCAGAACCGCGACAGCACAAGAGACCCAGTACTTC	CATSRTATAQETQYF
TRBV2	NA	TRBJ2-1	TRBD2	TGTGCCAGCAGTGAGGAGGGAGGGACGAATGAGCAGTTCTTC	CASSEEGGTNEQFF
TRBV24-1	NA	TRBJ1-2	NA	TGTGCCACCAGTGACCCCGGACGGGGAGGGGGCTACACCTTC	CATSDPGRGGGYTF
TRBV19	many	TRBJ1-3	NA	TGTGCCAGTAGTATGGCACGGGTCTCTGGAAACACCATATATTTT	CASSMARVSGNTIYF
TRBV15	few	TRBJ1-2	NA	TGTGCCACCAGCAGACGGGGACGCTATGGCTACACCTTC	CATSRRGRYGYTF
TRBV19	many	TRBJ1-6	NA	TGTGCCAGTAGTCTCGGGTATAATTCACCCCTCCACTTT	CASSLGYNSPLHF
TRBV7-9	NA	TRBJ2-5	TRBD1	TGTGCCAGCAGCAGACAGGGCCTATACTTC	CASSRQGLYF
TRBV11-3	NA	TRBJ2-7	NA	TGTGCCAGCAGCTTAACACTAGCTGGCGAGCAGTACTTC	CASSLTLAGEQYF
TRBV11-2	NA	TRBJ2-2	TRBD2	TGTGCCAGCAGCTTAGTAGTGACTAGCGGGCTCACCGGGGAGCTGTTTTTT	CASSLVVTSGLTGELFF
TRBV25-1	NA	TRBJ2-5	TRBD1	TGTGCCAGCAGTTTAGGGGGCGCGGAGACCCAGTACTTC	CASSLGGAETQYF
TRBV10-3	NA	TRBJ2-3	TRBD2	TGTGCCATCAGCGGGACTAGCGGGTCCACAGATACGCAGTATTTT	CAISGTSGSTDTQYF
TRBV2	once	TRBJ1-6	NA	TGTGCCAGCAGTGAGAGGAGGCACGAGGGTTCACTCCTCCACTTT	CASSERRHEGSLLHF
TRBV19	many	TRBJ1-2	NA	TGTGCCAGTAGTCGTCCGGGCTCAAGGGTTCCCCAAGCCAACTATGGCTACACCTTC	CASSRPGSRVPQANYGYTF
TRBV7-9	once	TRBJ2-7	TRBD1	TGTGCCGGCGAAGGACAGGGCGGCGAGCAGTACTTC	CAGEGQGGEQYF
TRBV11-2	NA	TRBJ2-2	NA	TGTGCCAGCAGCTTACATGGTACGACGAACACCGGGGAGCTGTTTTTT	CASSLHGTTNTGELFF
TRBV25-1	NA	TRBJ1-1	NA	TGTGCCAGCAGTGAATTACAGGGCAGCAACACTGAAGCTTTCTTT	CASSELQGSNTEAFF
TRBV15	NA	TRBJ2-3	TRBD2	TGTGCCACCAGCAGAGATCGAACGGGAGGGCCAGATACGCAGTATTTT	CATSRDRTGGPDTQYF
TRBV29-1	NA	TRBJ1-1	TRBD1	TGCAGCGCTCAGGGACAGGGGTTCACTGAAGCTTTCTTT	CSAQGQGFTEAFF
TRBV29-1	few	TRBJ2-7	TRBD1	TGCAGCGTTAATACAGGGGGCTACGAGCAGTACTTC	CSVNTGGYEQYF
TRBV19	few	TRBJ1-2	TRBD1	TGTGCCAGTAGGGACAGGGGTTTAGGTGGCTACACCTTC	CASRDRGLGGYTF
TRBV29-1	few	TRBJ1-2	TRBD1	TGCAGCGTTGGAGGGACAGGGGGCCTGGGGGGCTACACCTTC	CSVGGTGGLGGYTF
TRBV7-8	NA	TRBJ2-7	NA	TGTGCCAGCAGCTTAGACCGGGGGGCACCCTACGAGCAGTACTTC	CASSLDRGAPYEQYF
TRBV15	few	TRBJ2-1	NA	TGTGCCACCAGCAGAGAATCAGGGGTCGTAGACAATGAGCAGTTCTTC	CATSRESGVVDNEQFF
TRBV2	NA	TRBJ2-2	NA	TGTGCCAGCAGTGGTCTAGAGAACACCGGGGAGCTGTTTTTT	CASSGLENTGELFF
TRBV7-8	many	TRBJ1-3	NA	TGTGCCAGCAGCTTAACACATAACCTAAACACCATATATTTT	CASSLTHNLNTIYF
TRBV11-1	once	TRBJ2-1	NA	TGTGCCAGCAGCCCAAAACCGCAGGGTGGGGGCAATGAGCAGTTCTTC	CASSPKPQGGGNEQFF
TRBV15	few	TRBJ2-7	NA	TGTGCCACCAGCAGAGATATCGGCTACGAGCAGTACTTC	CATSRDIGYEQYF
TRBV10-3	few	TRBJ2-3	TRBD2	TGTGCCATCAGTGAGACTAGCGGGCGCACAGATACGCAGTATTTT	CAISETSGRTDTQYF
TRBV5-1	NA	TRBJ1-2	NA	TGCGCCAGCACCCATACCTCGGACAGCCTCTATGGCTACACCTTC	CASTHTSDSLYGYTF
TRBV6-1	few	TRBJ1-1	NA	TGTGCCAGCAGTGACAATGAGGGGGTGTGGACTGAAGCTTTCTTT	CASSDNEGVWTEAFF
TRBV29-1	NA	TRBJ1-2	NA	TGCAGCGTTGAAAAAGGGGGCTATGGCTACACCTTC	CSVEKGGYGYTF
TRBV19	NA	TRBJ1-6	TRBD1	TGTGCCAGTTCCAAAGACAGGGACGGGAATTCACCCCTCCACTTT	CASSKDRDGNSPLHF
TRBV9	many	TRBJ2-3	NA	TGTGCCAGCAGCGTAGTAACAGGGAGGGGGGGCACAGATACGCAGTATTTT	CASSVVTGRGGTDTQYF
TRBV7-9	few	TRBJ1-1	TRBD1	TGTGCCAGCAGCCGACAGGGGTTTGAAGCTTTCTTT	CASSRQGFEAFF
TRBV6-1	many	TRBJ1-2	TRBD1	TGTGCCAGCAGGTCCGGGACAGGGAATGGCTACACCTTC	CASRSGTGNGYTF
TRBV7-9	NA	TRBJ1-1	NA	TGTGCCAGCAGCTTCAGGGGAGGGAACACTGAAGCTTTCTTT	CASSFRGGNTEAFF
TRBV24-1	few	TRBJ2-2	TRBD2	TGTGCCACCATGTCTAGCGGGGGACCCAGTACCGGGGAGCTGTTTTTT	CATMSSGGPSTGELFF